The present entry profiles one T cell receptor (beta chain) with its context. The data stem from a study of shared clonotypes between healthy human individuals. The V end was cut by 0 bases, the J end by 11 bases, with 19 bases between. From germline, CDR1 is KGHSH and CDR2 LQKENI. The CDR3 is made up of 15 amino acids. Original handling: Because ImmunoSEQ provided only junction sequences with no quality scores, the filtering differed. Profiling relied on immunoSEQ multiplex PCR, and the TCRdb table lists in-frame clones only, not all of them. D and trimming were read from the DNA, whereas the V and J calls and clone size are those reported in that table. The sample records 2 million to 2.5 million clones, approximately 90% being singletons.

This chain links TRBV18 with TRBJ1-1; D not resolved. Input material: naive CD4+ T cells from PBMCs. Specified subset: CD45RA+ positively selected. This sequence was found in a man younger than 30 in good health. Some clones in this sample may be carry-over from other donors' samples. The chain's CDR3 is CASSPPNLSELKAFF. The DNA for the CDR3 is TGTGCCAGCTCACCACCGAATTTGAGTGAGTTGAAGGCTTTCTTT.